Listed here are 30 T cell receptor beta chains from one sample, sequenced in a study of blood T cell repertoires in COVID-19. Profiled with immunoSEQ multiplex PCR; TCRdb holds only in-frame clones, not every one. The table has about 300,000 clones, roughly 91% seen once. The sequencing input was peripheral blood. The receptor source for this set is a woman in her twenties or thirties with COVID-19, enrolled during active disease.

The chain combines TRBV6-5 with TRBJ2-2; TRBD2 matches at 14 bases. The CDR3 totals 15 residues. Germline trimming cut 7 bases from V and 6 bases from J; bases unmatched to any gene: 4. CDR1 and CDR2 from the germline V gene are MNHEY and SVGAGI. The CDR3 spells CASMTSGGASGELFF. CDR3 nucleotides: TGTGCCAGCATGACTAGCGGGGGGGCGTCCGGGGAGCTGTTTTTT.

This CDR3 reads CASSFRGRNSPLHF. CDR3 nucleotides: TGTGCCAGCAGCTTCAGGGGGCGAAATTCACCCCTCCACTTT. V and J are TRBV5-6 and TRBJ1-6; TRBD1 matches at 8 bases. V shed 2 bases, J shed 7 bases, and the junction held 2 bases outside the gene matches. Germline V gene data show CDR1 as SGHDT and CDR2 as YYEEEE. CDR3 length equals 14 residues. The entire variable domain, with the rest obtained from reference TRBV5-6 and TRBJ1-6, is as follows: DAGVTQSPTHLIKTRGQQVTLRCSPKSGHDTVSWYQQALGQGPQFIFQYYEEEERQRGNFPDRFSGHQFPNYSSELNVNALLLGDSALYLCASSFRGRNSPLHFGNGTRLTVT.

CDR3 DNA: TGTGCCAGCAGCTTTTCTCTCTGGGGCGACACCATATATTTT. As protein: CASSFSLWGDTIYF. This chain joins TRBV7-7 and TRBJ1-3; possible D gene TRBD1, 5 bases. From germline, CDR1 is SSHAT and CDR2 FNYEAQ (reference sequence). Trimming stripped 3 bases from V and 8 bases from J, with 14 bases between. This CDR3 is built from 14 residues.

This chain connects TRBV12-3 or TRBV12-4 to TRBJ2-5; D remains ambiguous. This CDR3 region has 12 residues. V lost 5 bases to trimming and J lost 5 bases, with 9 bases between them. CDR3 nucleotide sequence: TGTGCCAGCAGTACCCTACGGGAGACCCAGTACTTC. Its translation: CASSTLRETQYF.

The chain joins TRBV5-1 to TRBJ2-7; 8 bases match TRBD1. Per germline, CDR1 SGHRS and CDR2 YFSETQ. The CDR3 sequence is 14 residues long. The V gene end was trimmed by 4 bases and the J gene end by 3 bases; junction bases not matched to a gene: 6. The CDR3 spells CASSPTGARYEQYV. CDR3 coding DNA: TGCGCCAGCAGCCCGACAGGGGCCCGCTACGAGCAGTACGTC.

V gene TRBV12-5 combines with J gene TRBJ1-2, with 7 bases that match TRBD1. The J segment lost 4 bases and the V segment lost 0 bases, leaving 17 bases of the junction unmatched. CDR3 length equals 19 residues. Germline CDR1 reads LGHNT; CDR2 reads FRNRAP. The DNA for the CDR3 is TGTGCTAGTGGTTTGGTACTTTGGGCAACAGGGGCGCGGGGCTATGGCTACACCTTC. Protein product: CASGLVLWATGARGYGYTF.

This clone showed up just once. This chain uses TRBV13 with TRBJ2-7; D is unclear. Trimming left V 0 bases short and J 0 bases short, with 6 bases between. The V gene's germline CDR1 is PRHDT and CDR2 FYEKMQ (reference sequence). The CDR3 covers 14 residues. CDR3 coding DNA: TGTGCCAGCAGCTTAGGGGTGAGCTCCTACGAGCAGTACTTC. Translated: CASSLGVSSYEQYF.

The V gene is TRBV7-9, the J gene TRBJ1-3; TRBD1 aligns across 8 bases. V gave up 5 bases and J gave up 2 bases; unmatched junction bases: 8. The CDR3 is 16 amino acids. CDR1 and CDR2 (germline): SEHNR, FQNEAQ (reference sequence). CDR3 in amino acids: CASSKRQGWTGNTIYF. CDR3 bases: TGTGCCAGCAGCAAACGACAGGGGTGGACTGGAAACACCATATATTTT.

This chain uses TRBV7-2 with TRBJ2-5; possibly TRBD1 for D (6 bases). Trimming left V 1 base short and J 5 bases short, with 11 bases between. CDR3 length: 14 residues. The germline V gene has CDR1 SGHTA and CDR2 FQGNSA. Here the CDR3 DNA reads TGTGCCAGCAGCTTAGGAAGCCAGGGGGAGACCCAGTACTTC. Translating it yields CASSLGSQGETQYF.

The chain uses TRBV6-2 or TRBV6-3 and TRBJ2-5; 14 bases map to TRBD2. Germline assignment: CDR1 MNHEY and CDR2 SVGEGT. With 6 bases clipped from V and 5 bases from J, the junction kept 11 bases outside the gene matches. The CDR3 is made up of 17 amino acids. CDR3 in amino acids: CASSQPGLAGGVETQYF. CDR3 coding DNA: TGTGCCAGCAGCCAACCCGGACTAGCGGGGGGTGTGGAGACCCAGTACTTC.

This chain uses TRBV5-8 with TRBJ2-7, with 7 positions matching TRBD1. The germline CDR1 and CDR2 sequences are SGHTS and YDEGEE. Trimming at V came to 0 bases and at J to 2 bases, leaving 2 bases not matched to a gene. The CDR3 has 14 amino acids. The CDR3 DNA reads TGTGCCAGCAGCTTGGAGGGGGCAACCTACGAGCAGTACTTC. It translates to CASSLEGATYEQYF.

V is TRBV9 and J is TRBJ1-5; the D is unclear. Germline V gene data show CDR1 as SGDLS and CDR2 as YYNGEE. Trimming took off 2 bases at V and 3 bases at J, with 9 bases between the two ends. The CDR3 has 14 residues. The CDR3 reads CASSVTGDNQPQHF. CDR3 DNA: TGTGCCAGCAGCGTCACCGGGGACAATCAGCCCCAGCATTTT. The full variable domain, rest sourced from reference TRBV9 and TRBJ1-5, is DSGVTQTPKHLITATGQRVTLRCSPRSGDLSVYWYQQSLDQGLQFLIQYYNGEERAKGNILERFSAQQFPDLHSELNLSSLELGDSALYFCASSVTGDNQPQHFGDGTRLSIL.

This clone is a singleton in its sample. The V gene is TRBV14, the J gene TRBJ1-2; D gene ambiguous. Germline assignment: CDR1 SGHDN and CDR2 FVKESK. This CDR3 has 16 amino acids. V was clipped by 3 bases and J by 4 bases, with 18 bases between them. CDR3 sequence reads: CASSHNLGGQPYGYTF. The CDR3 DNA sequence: TGTGCCAGCAGCCACAACCTCGGCGGCCAGCCCTATGGCTACACCTTC. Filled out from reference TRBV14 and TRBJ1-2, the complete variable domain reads EAGVTQFPSHSVIEKGQTVTLRCDPISGHDNLYWYRRVMGKEIKFLLHFVKESKQDESGMPNNRFLAERTGGTYSTLKVQPAELEDSGVYFCASSHNLGGQPYGYTFGSGTRLTVV.

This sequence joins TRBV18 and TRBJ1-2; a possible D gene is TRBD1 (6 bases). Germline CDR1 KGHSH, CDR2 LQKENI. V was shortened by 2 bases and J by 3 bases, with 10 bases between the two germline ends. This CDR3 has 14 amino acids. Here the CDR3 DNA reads TGTGCCAGCTCACCATCAACAGGGTACTATGGCTACACCTTC. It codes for CASSPSTGYYGYTF.

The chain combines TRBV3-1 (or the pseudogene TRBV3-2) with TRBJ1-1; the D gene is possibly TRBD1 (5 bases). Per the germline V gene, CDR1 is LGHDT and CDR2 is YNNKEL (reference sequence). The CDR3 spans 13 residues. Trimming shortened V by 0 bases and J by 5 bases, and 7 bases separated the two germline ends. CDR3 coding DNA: TGTGCCAGCAGCCAAGAAACAGGTACTGAAGCTTTCTTT. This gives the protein CASSQETGTEAFF.

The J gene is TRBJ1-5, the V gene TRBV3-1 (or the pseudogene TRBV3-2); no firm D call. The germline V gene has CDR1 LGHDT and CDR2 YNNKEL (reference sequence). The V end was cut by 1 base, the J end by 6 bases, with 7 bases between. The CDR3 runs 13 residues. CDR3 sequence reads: CASSQARSQPQHF. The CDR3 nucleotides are TGTGCCAGCAGCCAAGCGCGGAGTCAGCCCCAGCATTTT.

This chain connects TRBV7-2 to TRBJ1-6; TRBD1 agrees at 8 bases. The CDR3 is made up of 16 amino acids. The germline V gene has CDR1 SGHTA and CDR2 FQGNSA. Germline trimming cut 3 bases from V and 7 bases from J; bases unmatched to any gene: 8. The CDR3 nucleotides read TGTGCCAGCAGCTTCGGACAGGGATCGGGGAATTCACCCCTCCACTTT. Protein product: CASSFGQGSGNSPLHF.

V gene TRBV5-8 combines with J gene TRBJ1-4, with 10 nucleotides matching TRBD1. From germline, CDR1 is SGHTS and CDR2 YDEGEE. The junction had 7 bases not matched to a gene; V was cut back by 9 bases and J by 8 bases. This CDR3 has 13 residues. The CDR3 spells CAIPRTGGEKLFF. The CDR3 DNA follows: TGTGCCATCCCTCGGACAGGGGGGGAAAAACTGTTTTTT.

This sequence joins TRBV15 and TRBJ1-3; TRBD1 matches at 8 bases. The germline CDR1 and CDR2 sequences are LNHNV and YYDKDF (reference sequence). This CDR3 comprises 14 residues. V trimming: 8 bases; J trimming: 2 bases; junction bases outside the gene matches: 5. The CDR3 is CATGQGATGNTIYF. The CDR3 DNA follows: TGTGCCACCGGTCAGGGGGCGACTGGAAACACCATATATTTT.

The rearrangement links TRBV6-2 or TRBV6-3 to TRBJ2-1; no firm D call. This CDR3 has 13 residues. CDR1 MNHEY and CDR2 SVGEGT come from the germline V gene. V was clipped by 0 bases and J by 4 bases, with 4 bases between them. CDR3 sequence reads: CASSYSQYNEQFF. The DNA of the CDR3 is TGTGCCAGCAGTTACTCCCAATACAATGAGCAGTTCTTC.

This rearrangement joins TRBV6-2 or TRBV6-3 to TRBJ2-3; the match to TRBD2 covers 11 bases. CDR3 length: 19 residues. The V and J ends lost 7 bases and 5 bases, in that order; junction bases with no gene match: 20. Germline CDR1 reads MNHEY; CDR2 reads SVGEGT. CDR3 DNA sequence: TGTGCCAGCACCCCGAGTATTTTAGCGGGGGGGGTACGGGAAGATACGCAGTATTTT. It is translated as CASTPSILAGGVREDTQYF.

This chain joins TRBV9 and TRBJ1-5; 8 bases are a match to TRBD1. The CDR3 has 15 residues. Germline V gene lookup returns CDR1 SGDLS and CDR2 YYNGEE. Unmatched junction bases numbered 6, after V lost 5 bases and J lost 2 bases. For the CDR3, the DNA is TGTGCCAGCAGTTTACAGGGGGTCCGCAATCAGCCCCAGCATTTT. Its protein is CASSLQGVRNQPQHF.

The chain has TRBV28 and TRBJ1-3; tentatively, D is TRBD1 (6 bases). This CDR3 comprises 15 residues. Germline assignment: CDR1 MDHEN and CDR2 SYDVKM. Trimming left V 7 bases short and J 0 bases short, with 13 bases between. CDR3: CASIPLGASGNTIYF. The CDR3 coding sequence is TGTGCCAGCATCCCGTTGGGGGCCTCTGGAAACACCATATATTTT.

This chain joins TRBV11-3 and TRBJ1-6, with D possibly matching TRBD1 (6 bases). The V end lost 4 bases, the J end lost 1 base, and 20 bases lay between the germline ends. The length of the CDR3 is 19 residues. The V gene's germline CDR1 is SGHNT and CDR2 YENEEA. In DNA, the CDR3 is TGTGCCAGCAGCTCACCCCCCGACAGGAAAGCATCCTATAATTCACCCCTCCACTTT. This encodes CASSSPPDRKASYNSPLHF.

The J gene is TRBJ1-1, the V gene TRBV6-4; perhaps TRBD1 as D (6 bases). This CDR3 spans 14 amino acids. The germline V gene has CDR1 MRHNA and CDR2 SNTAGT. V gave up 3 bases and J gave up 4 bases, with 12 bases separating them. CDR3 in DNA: TGTGCCAGCAGTGAGGAGGGGGGGACCACTGAAGCTTTCTTT. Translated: CASSEEGGTTEAFF.

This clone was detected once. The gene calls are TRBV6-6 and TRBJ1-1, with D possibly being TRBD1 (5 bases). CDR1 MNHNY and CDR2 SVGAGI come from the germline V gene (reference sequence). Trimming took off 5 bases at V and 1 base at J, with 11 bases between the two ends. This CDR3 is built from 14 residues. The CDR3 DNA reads TGTGCCAGCAGTCCTCAGGGAGGGAACACTGAAGCTTTCTTT. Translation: CASSPQGGNTEAFF.

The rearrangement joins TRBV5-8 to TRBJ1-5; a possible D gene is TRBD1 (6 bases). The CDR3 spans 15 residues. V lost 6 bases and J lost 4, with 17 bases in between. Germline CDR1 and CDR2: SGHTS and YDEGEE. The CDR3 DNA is TGTGCCAGCACCCCAGGGGAGATGATGAATCAGCCCCAGCATTTT. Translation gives CASTPGEMMNQPQHF.

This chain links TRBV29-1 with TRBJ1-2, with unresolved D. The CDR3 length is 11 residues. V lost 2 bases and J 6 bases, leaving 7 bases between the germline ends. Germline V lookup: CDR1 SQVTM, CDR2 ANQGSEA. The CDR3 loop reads CSVEQRNGYTF. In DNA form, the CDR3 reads TGCAGCGTTGAACAGCGAAATGGCTACACCTTC.

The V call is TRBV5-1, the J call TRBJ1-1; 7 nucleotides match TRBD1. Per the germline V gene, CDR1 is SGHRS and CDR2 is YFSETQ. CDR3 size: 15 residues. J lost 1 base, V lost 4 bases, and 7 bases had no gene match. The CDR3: CASSLDRAGNTEAFF. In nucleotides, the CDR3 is TGCGCCAGCAGCCTAGACAGGGCTGGGAACACTGAAGCTTTCTTT.

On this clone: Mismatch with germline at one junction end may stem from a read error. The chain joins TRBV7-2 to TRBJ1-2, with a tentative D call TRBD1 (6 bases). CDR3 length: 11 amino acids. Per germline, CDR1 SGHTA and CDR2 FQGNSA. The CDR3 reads CASSFGQSVAF. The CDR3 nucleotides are TGTGCCAGCAGCTTCGGACAGAGCGTAGCCTTC.